This TCR beta chain was observed in a study of vaccination effects on CD4 cells after COVID-19 (dated 2022 in TCRdb). Regarding the research as a whole: Two doses of either the BNT162b2 or the mRNA-1273 mRNA SARS-CoV-2 vaccine were administered to participants. The Oncomine TCR Beta short-read assay on an Illumina iSeq 100 was used to sequence cultures from other donors in the study. SARS-CoV-2 spike-specific CD4+ TCR repertoires from before and after mRNA vaccination were compared in COVID-19 convalescent patients and in infection-naive vaccine recipients. A total of some eleven COVID-19 convalescent patients and a handful of SARS-CoV-2-naive healthy vaccine recipients were included in the full study. Overall study results and their limits: Both infection-induced and vaccine-induced clones contracted markedly at late post-vaccination timepoints, which is consistent with waning T cell responses. Only a small number of convalescent patients were included, and no early post-infection timepoints were available, which limited the study. Among healthy vaccine recipients, nearly all vaccine-induced clones were SARS-CoV-2 mono-reactive, and only 1 of 255 was cross-reactive with common cold coronaviruses.

Libraries were built with the immunoSEQ multiplex PCR assay. TCR beta CDR3 sequencing was performed on DNA from the cultured, isolated CD4+ T cells. The original methods were these. The analysis removed non-productive TCR sequences, trimmed reads to the CDR3 region, and retained only CDR3s that were 7 or more amino acids long. The MANAFEST web app was used to identify antigen-specific clonotypes by comparing expansion in peptide wells with expansion in reference cultures. For clones to be considered positive, expansion at FDR<0.05 versus reference and all other wells, an odds ratio above 5, and a frequency above 0.1% in two replicate wells were required. Cross-reactive clonotypes were defined as significantly expanded in SARS-CoV-2 spike wells and in at least one common cold coronavirus spike condition. Using the stringdist R package, CDR3 similarity was measured by Levenshtein distance, and unrooted trees were constructed with ape in R 3.6.1. The table was pulled from immuneACCESS by TCRdb, which kept in-frame rearrangements only. Such tables lose some clones; where checked, under half of the loss comes from unresolved V genes, and the rest has no known cause. That table furnishes V, J and clone size, whereas the DNA furnished D and trimming. In all, the sample holds about 41,000 clones, and 77% of those were seen once. The ten top clones hold around 3% of the sample.

This clone was seen only a few times. Its antigen is currently not known. Base qualities are not provided; no much larger clone lies one nucleotide away. Trimming takes 4 bases off V and 2 bases off J; junction bases not matched to a gene: 5. The germline V gene (reference sequence) specifies SEHNR as CDR1 and FQNEAQ as CDR2. The CDR3 runs 17 amino acids, cysteine and phenylalanine included. This entry keeps only the CDR3 DNA: 51 bases, framed from base 1. To identify antigen-specific CD4+ T cell clonotypes by their expansion, the ViraFEST assay first stimulated PBMC with viral peptide pools and then applied TCR sequencing. After around ten days of culture, CD4+ T cells were isolated with the EasySep CD4+ T cell isolation kit. The absence of prior SARS-CoV-2 infection in healthy vaccine recipients was confirmed by negative nucleocapsid antibodies before and after vaccination. Each well held 1.5 million to 2.5 million PBMC cultured in IMDM containing about 5.4% human AB serum, approximately 10 IU/ml IL-2 and gentamicin, along with approximately 10 ug/ml peptides. Half of the culture medium was replaced with fresh IL-2-containing medium on days 3 and 7. Unless noted otherwise, every peptide stimulation condition was grown in triplicate wells. Using Ficoll-Paque Plus gradient centrifugation, PBMC were separated from whole blood and then either used fresh or cryopreserved at -140C. Overlapping peptide pools spanned the spike proteins of SARS-CoV-2 and the common cold coronaviruses HCoV-NL63, HCoV-OC43 and HCoV-229E. Genomic DNA was extracted from cultured CD4+ T cells with the QIAamp micro DNA kit.

The chain uses TRBV7-9 and TRBJ1-4; TRBD1 matches 12 bases in the middle. The sample was CD4+ T cells from PBMCs cultured with HCoV-NL63 spike peptides, taken before COVID-19 vaccination. What this sample's cell subset or site label stands for: HCoV-NL63 spike overlapping peptide pool stimulation. This TCR was recovered from a human donor who received a COVID-19 vaccine. The CDR3: CASSSWGQGATNEKLFF. The bases read TGTGCCAGCAGCTCGTGGGGACAGGGGGCGACTAATGAAAAACTGTTTTTT.